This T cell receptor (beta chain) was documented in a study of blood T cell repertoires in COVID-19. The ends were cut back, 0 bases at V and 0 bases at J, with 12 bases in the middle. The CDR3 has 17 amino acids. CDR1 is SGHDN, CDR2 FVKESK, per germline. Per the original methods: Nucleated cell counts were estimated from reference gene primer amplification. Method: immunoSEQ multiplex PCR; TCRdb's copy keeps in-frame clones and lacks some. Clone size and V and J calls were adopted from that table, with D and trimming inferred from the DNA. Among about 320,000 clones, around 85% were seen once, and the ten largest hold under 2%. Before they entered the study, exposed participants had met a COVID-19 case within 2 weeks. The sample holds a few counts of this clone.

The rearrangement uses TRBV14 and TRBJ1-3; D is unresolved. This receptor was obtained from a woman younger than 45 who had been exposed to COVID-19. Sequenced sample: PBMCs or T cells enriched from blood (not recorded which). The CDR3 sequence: CASSQDFRKTSGNTIYF. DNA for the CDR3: TGTGCCAGCAGCCAAGATTTCAGGAAGACCTCTGGAAACACCATATATTTT.